One sample yielded the 30 T cell receptor beta chains listed below, sequenced in a study of T cell responses to AZD1222 COVID-19 vaccine. Only in-frame clones appear in the TCRdb table, and some are missing; sequencing was by immunoSEQ multiplex PCR. The sample lists around 110,000 clones, 85% to 90% occurring once. The sequencing used peripheral blood, collected on day 0 of AZD1222 vaccination. The receptors come from an adult in good health.

A few counts support this clone. The chain employs TRBV4-1 and TRBJ1-1; possibly TRBD1 for D (5 bases). Germline CDR1 reads MGHRA; CDR2 reads YSYEKL. V dropped 1 base and J dropped 0 bases, with 9 bases sitting between them. The CDR3 has 15 residues. The CDR3 reads CASSQGGGLNTEAFF. CDR3 in DNA: TGCGCCAGCAGCCAAGGGGGCGGACTGAACACTGAAGCTTTCTTT.

V is TRBV5-1 and J is TRBJ2-3; D unresolved. The V gene lost 2 bases and the J gene lost 2 bases, with 15 bases spanning the gap. There are 16 residues in the CDR3. Germline assignment: CDR1 SGHRS and CDR2 YFSETQ. CDR3 protein: CASSLGPFEVTDTQYF. CDR3 nucleotides: TGCGCCAGCAGCTTAGGGCCCTTTGAGGTCACAGATACGCAGTATTTT.

In this sample, this clone turned up once. The gene calls are TRBV27 and TRBJ1-6, with a possible D match to TRBD1 (5 bases). Germline-derived CDR1 and CDR2 are MNHEY and SMNVEV (reference sequence). V lost 0 bases, J lost 8 bases, and 8 bases lay in between. CDR3 length: 14 amino acids. CDR3 nucleotide sequence: TGTGCCAGCAGTTTATCAGGGGTAGATTCACCCCTCCACTTT. Protein: CASSLSGVDSPLHF.

This sequence joins TRBV7-8 and TRBJ1-1; weak D call: TRBD1 (6 bases). Germline CDR1 SGHVS, CDR2 FQNEAQ. V was cut by 5 bases and J by 5 bases, with 15 bases left in between. The CDR3 length is 14 residues. CDR3 loop: CASSPSLGGTEAFF. The CDR3 bases are TGTGCCAGCAGCCCCAGTTTAGGGGGTACTGAAGCTTTCTTT.

In its sample, this clone was seen a few times. The chain carries TRBV9 and TRBJ2-7; 7 bases line up with TRBD1. V shed 4 bases, J shed 6 bases, and the junction held 7 bases outside the gene matches. There are 13 residues in the CDR3. Germline V gene lookup returns CDR1 SGDLS and CDR2 YYNGEE. The CDR3 bases are TGTGCCAGCAGCTCTCTGACAGGGAGCGAGCAGTACTTC. Amino acids: CASSSLTGSEQYF.

This rearrangement joins TRBV10-3 to TRBJ1-1; D not certain. The CDR3 has 15 residues. V was trimmed by 6 bases and J by 4 bases, leaving 18 bases between them. CDR1 is ENHRY and CDR2 is SYGVKD in the germline V gene. The CDR3 DNA reads TGTGCCATCAGGGCCAGGTCAGAAGGTGGCACTGAAGCTTTCTTT. Protein product: CAIRARSEGGTEAFF.

V usage is TRBV9 and J usage is TRBJ1-1; possibly TRBD1 for D (5 bases). The V gene lost 4 bases and the J gene lost 0 bases, with 10 bases spanning the gap. CDR1 SGDLS and CDR2 YYNGEE come from the germline V gene. This CDR3 has 14 residues. The DNA for the CDR3 is TGTGCCAGCAGCCCGGAGACAGTGAACACTGAAGCTTTCTTT. This sequence encodes CASSPETVNTEAFF.

CDR3 DNA sequence: TGTGCCAGCAGCTTACTTCTGGAGTGGGCTGGCTACACCTTC. Amino acids: CASSLLLEWAGYTF. The gene calls are TRBV7-2 and TRBJ1-2; D call uncertain. The CDR3 length is 14 residues. The ends were cut back, 2 bases at V and 7 bases at J, with 14 bases in the middle. Germline lookup yields CDR1 SGHTA and CDR2 FQGNSA.

The chain joins TRBV5-1 to TRBJ2-7; 7 bases line up with TRBD1. The germline V gene encodes CDR1 SGHRS and CDR2 YFSETQ. The CDR3 extends over 16 amino acids. The V gene end was trimmed by 2 bases and the J gene end by 2 bases; junction bases not matched to a gene: 10. The CDR3 reads CASSLLGQSITYEQYF. CDR3 nucleotides: TGCGCCAGCAGCTTACTGGGACAGAGTATCACCTACGAGCAGTACTTC.

The chain uses TRBV19 and TRBJ2-1, with 11 nucleotides matching TRBD2. The trim removed 3 bases at V and 9 bases at J, leaving 1 base unmatched. Germline lookup yields CDR1 LNHDA and CDR2 SQIVND (reference sequence). CDR3 length: 13 residues. The CDR3: CASSMTSGTEQFF. Here the CDR3 DNA reads TGTGCCAGTAGTATGACTAGCGGGACTGAGCAGTTCTTC.

This clone was counted once. Other DNA variants within this sample encode the same CDR3. This chain joins TRBV4-1 and TRBJ1-2; tentative D call: TRBD1 (6 bases). V gave up 3 bases and J gave up 1 base, with 12 bases separating them. Germline CDR1 is MGHRA and CDR2 is YSYEKL. The CDR3 runs to 15 residues. CDR3 amino acids: CASSQGARGNYGYTF. DNA for the CDR3: TGCGCCAGCAGCCAGGGGGCCCGGGGTAACTATGGCTACACCTTC.

V is TRBV10-3 and J is TRBJ2-2; no clear D. This CDR3 has 15 residues. V was cut by 1 base and J by 0 bases, with 6 bases left in between. Germline CDR1 is ENHRY and CDR2 is SYGVKD. The CDR3, as DNA: TGTGCCATCAGTGAGTTGGCGTCGAACACCGGGGAGCTGTTTTTT. Protein: CAISELASNTGELFF.

This rearrangement joins TRBV12-3 or TRBV12-4 to TRBJ1-5; D gene uncertain. V dropped 5 bases and J dropped 2 bases, with 7 bases sitting between them. This CDR3 has 13 amino acids. CDR3 loop: CASSPGGNQPQHF. CDR3 sequence (DNA): TGTGCCAGCAGTCCCGGGGGCAATCAGCCCCAGCATTTT.

This clone was found a few times. The CDR3 bases are TGTGCCAGCAGCTCAGAACACCGTTCAGATACGCAGTATTTT. Its translation is CASSSEHRSDTQYF. The gene calls are TRBV3-1 (or the pseudogene TRBV3-2) and TRBJ2-3; D not resolved. The CDR3 totals 14 residues. The ends were cut back, 5 bases at V and 4 bases at J, with 13 bases in the middle. Per the germline V gene, CDR1 is LGHDT and CDR2 is YNNKEL (reference sequence).

With respect to this clone: The junction shows a germline mismatch at one end, possibly a read error. The chain uses TRBV20-1 and TRBJ1-1; D ambiguous. CDR3 size: 8 residues. Germline V lookup: CDR1 DFQATT, CDR2 SNEGSKA (reference sequence). CDR3 sequence (DNA): TGCAGTGCTAGAGAGGGCGTTTTT. The encoded protein is CSAREGVF.

J is TRBJ1-6 and V is TRBV25-1; no definite D call. Looked up from germline, CDR1 is MGHDK and CDR2 is SYGVNS. The CDR3 length is 11 residues. V lost 7 bases and J lost 13, with 11 bases in between. CDR3 sequence reads: CASNRNRPLHF. The CDR3 region has the DNA TGTGCCAGCAACCGCAACCGCCCCCTCCACTTT.

A word on this clone: The sample carries other DNA sequences with the same CDR3. The V and J genes are TRBV9 and TRBJ2-2; D gene unclear. Germline V CDR1 and CDR2: SGDLS, YYNGEE. V lost 3 bases to trimming and J lost 7 bases, with 4 bases between them. The CDR3 length is 11 residues. DNA for the CDR3: TGTGCCAGCAGCGGGGGCGGGGAGCTGTTTTTT. This translates into CASSGGGELFF.

The chain recombines TRBV7-2 with TRBJ2-3; 10 bases map to TRBD2. J was trimmed by 3 bases and V by 3 bases; bases with no gene match: 3. The CDR3 covers 15 residues. Germline V gives CDR1 SGHTA, CDR2 FQGNSA. The CDR3 DNA reads TGTGCCAGCAGCTTCCTAGCGGGAGTAACAGATACGCAGTATTTT. Translation gives CASSFLAGVTDTQYF.

The count of this clone is one. The chain joins TRBV7-2 to TRBJ2-7, with unresolved D. CDR3 length: 15 amino acids. Germline lookup yields CDR1 SGHTA and CDR2 FQGNSA. V lost 4 bases to trimming and J lost 4 bases, with 17 bases between them. The CDR3 loop is CASSSAAAAQYEQYF. The CDR3 DNA reads as TGTGCCAGCAGCTCCGCGGCGGCGGCTCAGTACGAGCAGTACTTC.

The chain links TRBV3-1 (or the pseudogene TRBV3-2) to TRBJ1-1; D is unresolved. CDR1 is LGHDT, CDR2 YNNKEL, per germline (reference sequence). The CDR3 loop spans 14 amino acids. Deletions cut 3 bases from V and 1 base from J, with 9 bases between. CDR3 in DNA: TGTGCCAGCAGCCAGGGAGGAGAGAACACTGAAGCTTTCTTT. It is translated as CASSQGGENTEAFF.

The chain is built from TRBV7-9 and TRBJ1-6; a possible D gene is TRBD1 (6 bases). There are 16 residues in the CDR3. V lost 0 bases and J 7 bases, leaving 13 bases between the germline ends. The germline V gene has CDR1 SEHNR and CDR2 FQNEAQ (reference sequence). CDR3 amino acids: CASSLASGHKNSPLHF. For the CDR3, the DNA is TGTGCCAGCAGCTTAGCGTCGGGACACAAAAATTCACCCCTCCACTTT.

The chain is built from TRBV6-1 and TRBJ1-2; D call uncertain. The germline V gene has CDR1 MNHNS and CDR2 SASEGT. Trimming pared 3 bases from V and 4 bases from J, leaving 6 bases between. The CDR3 loop spans 12 amino acids. Written as DNA, the CDR3 is TGTGCCAGCAGTGAGCAAAGCTATGGCTACACCTTC. Its translation: CASSEQSYGYTF.

The chain employs TRBV5-1 and TRBJ2-1; TRBD2 agrees at 7 bases. V lost 0 bases and J lost 2; bases outside the gene matches: 11. CDR1 SGHRS and CDR2 YFSETQ come from the germline V gene. The CDR3 contains 18 residues. Here the CDR3 reads CASSLESLAASPYNEQFF. CDR3 nucleotide sequence: TGCGCCAGCAGCTTGGAGAGCCTAGCGGCAAGTCCCTACAATGAGCAGTTCTTC.

V gene TRBV5-1 combines with J gene TRBJ2-3, with 8 bases aligning to TRBD1. After removal of 4 bases from V and 2 bases from J, the junction contained 9 bases not matched to a gene. CDR1 is SGHRS, CDR2 YFSETQ, per germline. CDR3 length: 16 amino acids. CDR3 protein: CASSQDGQGPTDTQYF. The CDR3 DNA sequence: TGCGCCAGCAGCCAGGACGGACAGGGACCCACAGATACGCAGTATTTT.

The chain employs TRBV5-1 and TRBJ1-2; possible D gene TRBD1, 5 bases. The CDR3 consists of 14 residues. The germline CDR1 and CDR2 sequences are SGHRS and YFSETQ. V lost 0 bases and J lost 3, with 9 bases in between. CDR3 in amino acids: CASSLEGADYGYTF. Here the CDR3 DNA reads TGCGCCAGCAGCTTGGAAGGGGCGGACTATGGCTACACCTTC.

V and J are TRBV10-3 and TRBJ2-2; 7 nucleotides match TRBD2. The J segment lost 0 bases and the V segment lost 6 bases, leaving 7 bases of the junction unmatched. Germline values: CDR1 ENHRY, CDR2 SYGVKD. The CDR3 contains 16 residues. CDR3 loop: CAISSGSGANTGELFF. The DNA of the CDR3 is TGTGCCATCAGCTCGGGGAGCGGGGCGAACACCGGGGAGCTGTTTTTT.

The gene calls are TRBV19 and TRBJ1-5; D not certain. The CDR3 spans 15 residues. CDR1 and CDR2 from the germline V gene are LNHDA and SQIVND (reference sequence). V lost 3 bases and J 7 bases, leaving 16 bases between the germline ends. CDR3 protein: CASSIRPGTFQPQHF. CDR3 bases: TGTGCCAGTAGTATCAGGCCGGGTACGTTCCAGCCCCAGCATTTT.

The V and J genes are TRBV19 and TRBJ2-7; TRBD2 agrees at 7 bases. J was trimmed by 3 bases and V by 5 bases; bases with no gene match: 7. The CDR3 loop spans 14 amino acids. CDR1 LNHDA and CDR2 SQIVND come from the germline V gene (reference sequence). The CDR3 here is CASSRSSGHYEQYF. The CDR3 bases are TGTGCCAGTAGTCGGTCTAGCGGCCACTACGAGCAGTACTTC.

The CDR3 nucleotides read TGTGCCAGCAGCGTAGATGGCAGAGGCACAGATACGCAGTATTTT. As protein: CASSVDGRGTDTQYF. This rearrangement joins TRBV9 to TRBJ2-3; D not resolved. V shed 0 bases and J shed 1 base, with 9 bases lying between them. Germline lookup yields CDR1 SGDLS and CDR2 YYNGEE. CDR3 length equals 15 residues. Based on the CDR3 plus reference TRBV9 and TRBJ2-3, the full variable domain is DSGVTQTPKHLITATGQRVTLRCSPRSGDLSVYWYQQSLDQGLQFLIQYYNGEERAKGNILERFSAQQFPDLHSELNLSSLELGDSALYFCASSVDGRGTDTQYFGPGTRLTVL.

The V call is TRBV27, the J call TRBJ1-5; the D gene is possibly TRBD1 (6 bases). Germline CDR1 reads MNHEY; CDR2 reads SMNVEV (reference sequence). Trimming removed 6 bases from V and 0 bases from J, with 12 bases in between. The CDR3 has 15 amino acids. CDR3 residues: CASSSTGLSNQPQHF. The CDR3 coding sequence is TGTGCCAGCAGCTCAACAGGGCTTAGCAATCAGCCCCAGCATTTT.